Below are 16 T cell receptor beta chains sequenced from a single sample in a study of PD-L1 blockade in urothelial cancer. Some clones are missing from TCRdb's copy, which holds only in-frame ones; the method was immunoSEQ multiplex PCR. The table records 60,000 or so clones, around 81% of them present only once. Time point indicated: pretreatment peripheral blood. Material: PBMCs, obtained around atezolizumab (anti-PD-L1) treatment. The receptors shown here come from a man between 65 and 85 years old with urothelial cancer.

The V and J genes are TRBV11-3 and TRBJ2-2; TRBD2 might be the D (5 bases). V lost 5 bases and J lost 5, with 21 bases in between. CDR3 length: 17 amino acids. The germline V gene has CDR1 SGHNT and CDR2 YENEEA. The CDR3 sequence is CASSAHLSQRGTGELFF. CDR3 in DNA: TGTGCCAGCAGCGCCCACCTCTCGCAAAGAGGGACCGGGGAGCTGTTTTTT.

V is TRBV6-1 and J is TRBJ1-1, with D perhaps TRBD1 (5 bases). V was pared by 5 bases and J by 5 bases, with 18 bases between. Germline V gene lookup returns CDR1 MNHNS and CDR2 SASEGT. The CDR3 covers 15 residues. This chain's CDR3 is CASSMTRASPTEAFF. CDR3 nucleotide sequence: TGTGCCAGCAGTATGACCAGGGCCTCACCGACTGAAGCTTTCTTT.

The gene calls are TRBV5-1 and TRBJ2-3; D perhaps matches TRBD1 (6 bases). The germline CDR1 and CDR2 sequences are SGHRS and YFSETQ. The CDR3 has 16 amino acids. Trimming stripped 0 bases from V and 0 bases from J, with 11 bases between. CDR3 nucleotides: TGCGCCAGCAGCTTGGATGGACAGTATAGCACAGATACGCAGTATTTT. Residues: CASSLDGQYSTDTQYF.

The chain is built from TRBV27 and TRBJ2-1, with TRBD1 identical over 10 bases. V lost 5 bases and J lost 4; bases outside the gene matches: 2. Germline CDR1 reads MNHEY; CDR2 reads SMNVEV (reference sequence). The length of the CDR3 is 14 residues. CDR3 amino acids: CASSRTGGYNEQFF. CDR3 nucleotides: TGTGCCAGCAGTAGGACAGGGGGGTACAATGAGCAGTTCTTC.

This clone has a single count. The J gene is TRBJ2-7, the V gene TRBV27, with a possible D match to TRBD1 (6 bases). The V end lost 6 bases, the J end lost 6 bases, and 21 bases lay between the germline ends. The CDR3 is 15 amino acids. The germline V gene has CDR1 MNHEY and CDR2 SMNVEV (reference sequence). CDR3 sequence reads: CASRAGQHGVSEQYF. CDR3 nucleotides: TGTGCCAGCAGAGCCGGACAGCATGGGGTGTCCGAGCAGTACTTC.

The chain couples TRBV7-6 to TRBJ2-1; 9 bases are shared with TRBD2. Trimming at V came to 1 base and at J to 7 bases, leaving 5 bases not matched to a gene. The CDR3 contains 15 residues. Germline V gene lookup returns CDR1 SGHVS and CDR2 FNYEAQ. CDR3 sequence (DNA): TGTGCCAGCAGCTTAGACGGCGGGAGGGCGAATGAGCAGTTCTTC. Its translation is CASSLDGGRANEQFF.

This chain links TRBV5-1 with TRBJ2-1, with a tentative D call TRBD1 (5 bases). CDR3 size: 14 residues. The V gene's germline CDR1 is SGHRS and CDR2 YFSETQ. The V end was cut by 6 bases, the J end by 0 bases, with 10 bases between. The CDR3 region has the DNA TGCGCCAGCACCGCCCAGGGCTCCTACAATGAGCAGTTCTTC. Protein sequence: CASTAQGSYNEQFF. The entire variable domain, with the rest obtained from reference TRBV5-1 and TRBJ2-1, is as follows: KAGVTQTPRYLIKTRGQQVTLSCSPISGHRSVSWYQQTPGQGLQFLFEYFSETQRNKGNFPGRFSGRQFSNSRSEMNVSTLELGDSALYLCASTAQGSYNEQFFGPGTRLTVL.

The rearrangement joins TRBV19 to TRBJ2-7; TRBD1 matches at 7 bases. The CDR3 has 15 residues. Trimming cost V 3 bases and J 0 bases; bases outside gene matches: 5. In germline, CDR1 is LNHDA, CDR2 SQIVND (reference sequence). Here the CDR3 reads CASSISYRGSYEQYF. The CDR3 DNA reads TGTGCCAGTAGTATTTCTTACAGGGGCTCCTACGAGCAGTACTTC.

The chain has TRBV5-4 and TRBJ1-1, with D tentatively TRBD1 (6 bases). The CDR3 has 15 amino acids. V lost 1 base, J lost 2 bases, and 12 bases lay in between. Germline-derived CDR1 and CDR2 are SGHNT and YYREEE (reference sequence). CDR3 sequence: CASSLLQGTNTEAFF. CDR3 bases: TGTGCCAGCAGCTTGTTGCAGGGGACAAACACTGAAGCTTTCTTT.

In this sample, this clone turned up once. The chain carries TRBV7-8 and TRBJ1-5; 8 bases fit TRBD1. The CDR3 totals 16 residues. With V trimmed by 3 bases and J by 3 bases, 7 bases remained unmatched. Germline loops: CDR1 SGHVS, CDR2 FQNEAQ. CDR3 sequence reads: CASSFGDRSINQPQHF. The CDR3 region has the DNA TGTGCCAGCAGCTTTGGGGACAGGTCGATCAATCAGCCCCAGCATTTT.

In DNA form, the CDR3 reads TGTGCCAGCAGCTCCCAGGCGGGACAGGGTTTATTTAACATTCAGTACTTC. Translation gives CASSSQAGQGLFNIQYF. V and J are TRBV5-4 and TRBJ2-4; 9 bases fit TRBD1. This CDR3 is 17 amino acids long. Germline CDR1 reads SGHNT; CDR2 reads YYREEE (reference sequence). V lost 3 bases, J lost 7 bases, and 14 bases stayed unmatched.

The chain joins TRBV6-1 to TRBJ2-5; D is uncertain. The V and J ends lost 3 bases and 2 bases respectively, with 13 bases between them. The CDR3 is 15 amino acids. CDR1 and CDR2 (germline): MNHNS, SASEGT. CDR3: CASSEFSKRQETQYF. The DNA of the CDR3 is TGTGCCAGCAGTGAGTTCTCAAAGAGACAAGAGACCCAGTACTTC.

The gene calls are TRBV7-9 and TRBJ1-5, with 8 bases lining up with TRBD1. The germline V gene encodes CDR1 SEHNR and CDR2 FQNEAQ (reference sequence). The CDR3 sequence is 16 residues long. The ends lost 2 bases at V and 0 bases at J; junction bases unmatched: 3. The CDR3 here is CASSLTGGYSNQPQHF. The CDR3 DNA sequence: TGTGCCAGCAGCTTAACAGGGGGATATAGCAATCAGCCCCAGCATTTT.

The V call is TRBV25-1, the J call TRBJ2-3; 8 bases are a match to TRBD2. CDR3 length: 15 amino acids. Losses at the gene ends were 8 bases for V and 5 bases for J; bases not matched to a gene: 12. CDR1 is MGHDK and CDR2 is SYGVNS in the germline V gene. CDR3 sequence reads: CASYSPGLGQDTQYF. In DNA, the CDR3 is TGTGCCAGCTACTCCCCGGGACTAGGACAAGATACGCAGTATTTT.

In this sample, this clone turned up many times. The genes are TRBV29-1 and TRBJ1-3, with 7 nucleotides matching TRBD1. V shed 6 bases and J 5 bases; nucleotides not matched to a gene: 4. The CDR3 totals 12 residues. Looked up from germline, CDR1 is SQVTM and CDR2 is ANQGSEA. The CDR3 is CSVGQERNTIYF. The CDR3 nucleotides read TGCAGCGTCGGACAGGAGAGAAACACCATATATTTT.

This chain joins TRBV13 and TRBJ2-2; TRBD2 aligns across 12 bases. The germline gives CDR1 PRHDT, CDR2 FYEKMQ (reference sequence). The CDR3 extends over 18 amino acids. V lost 0 bases to trimming and J lost 4 bases; unmatched junction nucleotides: 6. In DNA, the CDR3 is TGTGCCAGCAGCTTAGGCCTAGCGGGAGGGCCTGGCACCGGGGAGCTGTTTTTT. It is translated as CASSLGLAGGPGTGELFF.